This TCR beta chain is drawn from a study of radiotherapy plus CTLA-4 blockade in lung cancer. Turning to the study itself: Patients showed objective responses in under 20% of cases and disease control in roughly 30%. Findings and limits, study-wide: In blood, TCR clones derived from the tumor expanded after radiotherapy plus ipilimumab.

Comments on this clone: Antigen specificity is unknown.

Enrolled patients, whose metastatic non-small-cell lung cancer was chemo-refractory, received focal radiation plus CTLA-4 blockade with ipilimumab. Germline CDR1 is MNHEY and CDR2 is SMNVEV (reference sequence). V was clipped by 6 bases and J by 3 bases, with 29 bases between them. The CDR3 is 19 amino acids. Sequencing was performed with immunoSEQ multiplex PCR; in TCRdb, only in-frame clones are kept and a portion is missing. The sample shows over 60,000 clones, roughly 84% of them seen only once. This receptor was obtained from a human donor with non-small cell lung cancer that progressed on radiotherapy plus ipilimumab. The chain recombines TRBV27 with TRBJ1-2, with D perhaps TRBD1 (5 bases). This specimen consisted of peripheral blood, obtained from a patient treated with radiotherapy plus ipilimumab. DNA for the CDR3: TGTGCCAGCAGCGGCCACGATCGTCCGGGACTCGGGAGGGACTATGGCTACACCTTC. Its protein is CASSGHDRPGLGRDYGYTF.